This entry lists 23 T cell receptor beta chains sequenced from one sample in a study of CD8+ T cells in alopecia areata (dated by TCRdb to between 2018 and 2020). Per the publication, the time point label means: baseline before oral tofacitinib. The library was produced with the immunoSEQ multiplex PCR assay. To provide template for TCR sequencing, every sample had RNA extracted and reverse transcribed into cDNA. TCRdb took over this immuneACCESS table, retaining in-frame rearrangements with V and J assigned. Such tables are incomplete; in checked studies, under half of the missing clones stem from an unresolved V gene, and the remainder is unexplained. The table for this sample lists about 180,000 clones; roughly 60% of them were counted only once. Approximately 1.7% of the sample rests with the top ten. Sequencing used CD4+ T cells sorted from blood, obtained at week 0. Receptor source: a human donor with alopecia areata.

The chain is built from TRBV5-1 and TRBJ1-1; D is possibly TRBD1 (6 bases). Germline V gene sequence: CDR1 SGHRS, CDR2 YFSETQ. Trimming stripped 5 bases from V and 0 bases from J, with 11 bases between. The CDR3 runs to 14 residues. The CDR3 DNA is TGCGCCAGCAGAGAAGGACAGCTGAACACTGAAGCTTTCTTT. Residues: CASREGQLNTEAFF.

The chain recombines TRBV29-1 with TRBJ2-7; the match to TRBD1 covers 9 bases. Germline V CDR1 and CDR2: SQVTM, ANQGSEA. This CDR3 is built from 15 residues. Losses at the gene ends were 4 bases for V and 5 bases for J; bases not matched to a gene: 12. Written as DNA, the CDR3 is TGCAGCGTTGTCACCCGGACAGGGGCCCGCGACGAGCAGTACTTC. This sequence encodes CSVVTRTGARDEQYF.

The V gene is TRBV29-1, the J gene TRBJ1-4, with 9 bases aligning to TRBD1. The germline gives CDR1 SQVTM, CDR2 ANQGSEA. V lost 0 bases to trimming and J lost 6 bases; unmatched junction nucleotides: 5. The CDR3 has 15 residues. CDR3 DNA sequence: TGCAGCGTTGAAGATCAGAGGACAGGGGATGAAAAACTGTTTTTT. Encoded protein: CSVEDQRTGDEKLFF. Based on the CDR3 plus reference TRBV29-1 and TRBJ1-4, the full variable domain is SAVISQKPSRDICQRGTSLTIQCQVDSQVTMMFWYRQQPGQSLTLIATANQGSEATYESGFVIDKFPISRPNLTFSTLTVSNMSPEDSSIYLCSVEDQRTGDEKLFFGSGTQLSVL.

The rearrangement uses TRBV29-1 and TRBJ2-2, with 8 bases aligning to TRBD2. Per the germline V gene, CDR1 is SQVTM and CDR2 is ANQGSEA. The V gene end was trimmed by 4 bases and the J gene end by 3 bases; junction bases not matched to a gene: 7. There are 15 residues in the CDR3. The CDR3, as DNA: TGCAGCGTTGTCATGGGCGGGGGGCACACCGGGGAGCTGTTTTTT. This gives the protein CSVVMGGGHTGELFF.

The CDR3, as DNA: TGTGCCAGTACCCCGACTAGCGGGGGGTACAATGAGCAGTTCTTC. The encoded protein is CASTPTSGGYNEQFF. The V gene is TRBV19, the J gene TRBJ2-1; 13 bases are a match to TRBD2. Germline trimming cut 7 bases from V and 4 bases from J; bases unmatched to any gene: 4. The CDR3 has 15 amino acids. Germline V gene data show CDR1 as LNHDA and CDR2 as SQIVND (reference sequence).

J is TRBJ2-7 and V is TRBV9, with 7 bases identical to TRBD1. The CDR3 sequence is 15 residues long. With 3 bases clipped from V and 3 bases from J, the junction kept 9 bases outside the gene matches. The germline gives CDR1 SGDLS, CDR2 YYNGEE. CDR3 amino acids: CASSASTGEIYEQYF. The CDR3 DNA sequence: TGTGCCAGCAGCGCCTCTACAGGGGAGATCTACGAGCAGTACTTC.

V gene TRBV7-8 combines with J gene TRBJ2-3, with TRBD2 identical over 10 bases. Germline trimming cut 3 bases from V and 15 bases from J; bases unmatched to any gene: 3. This CDR3 spans 11 amino acids. Germline CDR1 reads SGHVS; CDR2 reads FQNEAQ. In nucleotides, the CDR3 is TGTGCCAGCAGCTTGGGACTAGCGCTTTATTTT. Amino acids: CASSLGLALYF.

The V call is TRBV29-1, the J call TRBJ1-1; a possible D gene is TRBD1 (5 bases). Germline CDR1 SQVTM, CDR2 ANQGSEA. Deletions cut 4 bases from V and 3 bases from J, with 12 bases between. The CDR3 covers 13 residues. CDR3 bases: TGCAGCGTTGGAGGGGCCGGGTACACTGAAGCTTTCTTT. This encodes CSVGGAGYTEAFF.

This clone was found a few times. The V and J genes are TRBV4-3 and TRBJ2-6, with no clear D. Deletions cut 0 bases from V and 2 bases from J, with 17 bases between. CDR3 length: 19 amino acids. Per the germline V gene, CDR1 is LGHNA and CDR2 is YSLEER. The CDR3 bases are TGCGCCAGCAGCCAAGATGCTAGGCCGCGTGGGGCTGGGGCCAACGTCCTGACTTTC. The encoded protein is CASSQDARPRGAGANVLTF.

This chain connects TRBV2 to TRBJ1-1; D is ambiguous. Trimming cost V 3 bases and J 3 bases, with 8 bases left between them. The V gene's germline CDR1 is SNHLY and CDR2 FYNNEI. The CDR3 has 13 residues. The CDR3 reads CASSEDGDTEAFF. The CDR3 DNA sequence: TGTGCCAGCAGTGAGGACGGAGACACTGAAGCTTTCTTT.

The chain recombines TRBV5-1 with TRBJ2-3; D possibly uses TRBD1 or TRBD2 (5 bases each). Germline V CDR1 and CDR2: SGHRS, YFSETQ. The V and J ends lost 2 bases and 2 bases respectively, with 9 bases between them. There are 14 residues in the CDR3. Here the CDR3 DNA reads TGCGCCAGCAGCTTAGCCGGGACCACAGATACGCAGTATTTT. Protein sequence: CASSLAGTTDTQYF.

The chain has TRBV19 and TRBJ1-1; 7 bases align to TRBD1. This CDR3 has 15 residues. CDR1 is LNHDA, CDR2 SQIVND, per germline (reference sequence). V was pared by 5 bases and J by 2 bases, with 8 bases of the junction left unmatched. CDR3 sequence: CASSPEGQSNTEAFF. CDR3 DNA sequence: TGTGCCAGTAGTCCTGAGGGACAGTCCAACACTGAAGCTTTCTTT.

CDR3 coding DNA: TGTGCCAGCAGCTGGAATCGACAGTCCTACGAGCAGTACTTC. Its protein product is CASSWNRQSYEQYF. The genes are TRBV11-3 and TRBJ2-7, with a tentative D call TRBD1 (5 bases). CDR1 and CDR2 from the germline V gene are SGHNT and YENEEA. This CDR3 region has 14 residues. Trimming removed 4 bases at V and 1 base at J, with 11 bases between.

The chain employs TRBV18 and TRBJ2-7, with 9 bases that match TRBD1. This CDR3 contains 14 residues. The V gene's germline CDR1 is KGHSH and CDR2 LQKENI. J was trimmed by 7 bases and V by 3 bases; bases with no gene match: 7. CDR3 sequence (DNA): TGTGCCAGCTCACCCCCGGGACAGGGAGGGGAGCAGTACTTC. This sequence encodes CASSPPGQGGEQYF.

The J gene is TRBJ2-1, the V gene TRBV9, with a tentative D call TRBD1 (5 bases). Germline V gene data show CDR1 as SGDLS and CDR2 as YYNGEE. Trimming removed 4 bases at V and 0 bases at J, with 11 bases between. CDR3 length: 15 residues. For the CDR3, the DNA is TGTGCCAGCAGCCCCTACGACAGCTCCTACAATGAGCAGTTCTTC. This encodes CASSPYDSSYNEQFF.

This clone was observed at least ten times. This chain links TRBV11-2 with TRBJ2-1; D perhaps matches TRBD2 (6 bases). The V and J ends lost 3 bases and 10 bases respectively, with 16 bases between them. CDR1 SGHAT and CDR2 FQNNGV come from the germline V gene. The CDR3 covers 14 residues. The CDR3 spells CASSFLFKAGEQFF. The CDR3 DNA follows: TGTGCCAGCAGCTTCCTATTCAAGGCGGGGGAGCAGTTCTTC.

J is TRBJ2-5 and V is TRBV4-3; TRBD1 or TRBD2 may be the D gene (5 bases each). Germline V CDR1 and CDR2: LGHNA, YSLEER. The V gene lost 3 bases and the J gene lost 5 bases, with 10 bases spanning the gap. The CDR3 has 13 residues. The CDR3 bases are TGCGCCAGCAGCCAGGGGCGGGCGGAGACCCAGTACTTC. This translates into CASSQGRAETQYF.

In its sample, this clone was seen once. Different DNA sequences within this sample yield the same CDR3. The chain recombines TRBV5-6 with TRBJ2-7, with TRBD1 matching over 9 bases. The length of the CDR3 is 14 residues. Germline-derived CDR1 and CDR2 are SGHDT and YYEEEE. V lost 4 bases to trimming and J lost 3 bases; unmatched junction nucleotides: 5. The CDR3 is CASSVGQGSYEQYF. The CDR3 DNA sequence: TGTGCCAGCAGCGTAGGACAGGGGAGCTACGAGCAGTACTTC.

The chain uses TRBV5-1 and TRBJ2-7; 10 nucleotides match TRBD1. Trimming at V came to 2 bases and at J to 7 bases, leaving 6 bases not matched to a gene. The CDR3 totals 14 residues. Per the germline V gene, CDR1 is SGHRS and CDR2 is YFSETQ. The CDR3 DNA reads TGCGCCAGCAGCTTCGGGGGGACAGGGGAGGAGCAGTACTTC. Protein product: CASSFGGTGEEQYF.

The rearrangement uses TRBV19 and TRBJ1-6; 7 bases agree with TRBD1. The ends lost 5 bases at V and 5 bases at J; junction bases unmatched: 3. The CDR3 length is 14 residues. In germline, CDR1 is LNHDA, CDR2 SQIVND (reference sequence). CDR3 DNA: TGTGCCAGTAGTCACGGACAGGATAATTCACCCCTCCACTTT. Translated, it gives CASSHGQDNSPLHF.

This clone was counted a few times. This chain joins TRBV30 and TRBJ2-5; D call uncertain. The CDR3 is 11 amino acids. From germline, CDR1 is GTSNPN and CDR2 SVGIG (reference sequence). V lost 1 base and J lost 5, with 5 bases in between. CDR3 sequence: CAWSAVETQYF. The CDR3 nucleotides read TGTGCCTGGAGTGCTGTTGAGACCCAGTACTTC.

This clone appeared a few times. This chain links TRBV18 with TRBJ2-7; maybe TRBD2 (6 bases). This CDR3 region has 15 residues. Germline values: CDR1 KGHSH, CDR2 LQKENI. Trimming cost V 4 bases and J 0 bases, with 13 bases left between them. The chain's CDR3 is CASSLEGLSSYEQYF. CDR3 DNA sequence: TGTGCCAGCTCACTGGAGGGCTTAAGCTCCTACGAGCAGTACTTC.

The chain combines TRBV30 with TRBJ1-3, with D possibly being TRBD1 (5 bases). The CDR3 is made up of 15 amino acids. Germline loops: CDR1 GTSNPN, CDR2 SVGIG (reference sequence). V was shortened by 5 bases and J by 0 bases, with 14 bases between the two germline ends. The CDR3 spells CAWGTDFFSGNTIYF. The CDR3 DNA reads TGTGCCTGGGGGACCGATTTTTTCTCTGGAAACACCATATATTTT.